This paragraph covers one T cell receptor beta chain sequence. The sample originates from a study of shared clonotypes between healthy human individuals. Assay used: immunoSEQ multiplex PCR; TCRdb lists only in-frame clones, some missing. This sample has more than 1,200,000 clones, with 98% found just once. This CDR3 is 14 amino acids long. The germline V gene encodes CDR1 MDHEN and CDR2 SYDVKM. Trimming pared 6 bases from V and 2 bases from J, leaving 13 bases between. The clonotype was recovered from a young man in good health. Sequencing was done on a sample of naive CD4+ T cells sorted from blood. Stated subset: CD45RA+ positively selected. The chain uses TRBV28 and TRBJ1-1; D is perhaps TRBD1 (6 bases). The CDR3 DNA follows: TGTGCCAGCAGGGTGGGGACAACCAACACTGAAGCTTTCTTT. Its protein product is CASRVGTTNTEAFF.